This T cell receptor (beta chain) stems from a study of CD8 T cells in ankylosing spondylitis. This clonotype was counted at least ten times. Its specificity is unknown. The CDR3 covers 14 residues. CDR1 is LGHDT and CDR2 is YNNKEL in the germline V gene (reference sequence). V lost 4 bases to trimming and J lost 9 bases, with 16 bases between them. Study outcomes and limitations: Significant enrichment of disease-linked clones was reported in matched ankylosing spondylitis synovial fluid. Peripheral blood held disease-linked clones only at relatively low frequency, and these were CD8+.

Each TCR beta library was made by quantitative 5'-RACE that incorporated molecular barcodes. Each CDR3 protein gets one entry after TCRdb re-called the 5' RACE reads with MiXCR. This table has approximately 24,000 distinct CDR3 sequences, 13% appearing once. Material: blood. The gene calls are TRBV3-1 and TRBJ2-1; possible D gene TRBD2, 6 bases. The clonotype originates from a male donor with ankylosing spondylitis or in good health (not recorded which). The CDR3 loop reads CASSPRGFGGEQFF. CDR3 coding DNA: TGTGCCAGCAGCCCCCGTGGCTTCGGGGGTGAGCAGTTCTTC.